This T cell receptor (beta chain) originates from a study of T cell changes during pregnancy in multiple sclerosis. Libraries were prepared by immunoSEQ multiplex PCR; TCRdb keeps only in-frame clonotypes and omits some of them. The profile shows about 73,000 clones, almost 95% of them singletons. Source: peripheral blood, taken in the third trimester of pregnancy. The TCR sequence derives from a female donor in good health, enrolled as a control in a pregnancy study.

This CDR3 is CASSERRGVPKNIQYF. Here the CDR3 DNA reads TGTGCCAGCAGTGAACGGCGGGGGGTTCCCAAAAACATTCAGTACTTC. The chain has TRBV6-1 and TRBJ2-4, with TRBD2 matching 8 bases. The length of the CDR3 is 16 residues. Germline V gene data show CDR1 as MNHNS and CDR2 as SASEGT. V was pared by 2 bases and J by 2 bases, with 5 bases of the junction left unmatched.